The 13 T cell receptor beta chains below were found in one sample sequenced in a study of T cells in Graves' hyperthyroidism and ophthalmopathy. TCR beta CDR3 regions were amplified from RNA transcripts. HTBI primers were the set used in a first-round RT-PCR of the TCR CDR3. TCRdb called the multiplex PCR reads again in MiXCR, with one record for every CDR3 protein. Of a few hundred thousand distinct CDR3 sequences in the sample, approximately 17% were seen once. The sequenced material came from blood. Every receptor here comes from a woman aged 18-29 years with Graves' ophthalmopathy.

This clonotype showed up just a few times. This chain uses TRBV4-1 with TRBJ1-6; 7 bases agree with TRBD1. V dropped 3 bases and J dropped 7; count of bases not matched to a gene: 6. The CDR3 contains 15 residues. Germline lookup yields CDR1 MGHRA and CDR2 YSYEKL. The DNA of the CDR3 is TGCGCCAGCAGCCATTACCGGGACAGCAATTCACCCCTCCACTTT. Translation gives CASSHYRDSNSPLHF.

This clonotype appeared a single time. CDR3 in DNA: TGCGCCAGCAGCTTGGACAGCGGCGGCTACACCTTC. This gives the protein CASSLDSGGYTF. This rearrangement joins TRBV5-1 to TRBJ1-2; D remains ambiguous. Between the trimmed V and J ends, which lost 0 bases and 8 bases, there was a span of 8 bases. This CDR3 contains 12 residues. Germline V gives CDR1 SGHRS, CDR2 YFSETQ.

DNA of the CDR3: TGTGCCAGCAACCATTACCTAAGGGTTGTATGCACTGAAGCTTTCTTT. Translated: CASNHYLRVVCTEAFF. The V and J genes are TRBV7-9 and TRBJ1-1; unclear D gene. V was trimmed by 7 bases and J by 4 bases, leaving 22 bases between them. Germline loops: CDR1 SEHNR, CDR2 FQNEAQ (reference sequence). The length of the CDR3 is 16 residues.

This clonotype was counted only a few times. The genes are TRBV5-5 and TRBJ1-6; unclear D gene. This CDR3 region has 17 residues. Germline V gene sequence: CDR1 SGHKS, CDR2 YYEKEE (reference sequence). V was trimmed by 2 bases and J by 0 bases, leaving 12 bases between them. CDR3 nucleotides: TGTGCCAGCAGCTTACGACCCCAAAGCTCCTATAATTCACCCCTCCACTTT. This translates into CASSLRPQSSYNSPLHF.

This clonotype was counted at least ten times. The J gene is TRBJ2-5, the V gene TRBV20-1; 8 bases line up with TRBD2. This CDR3 contains 14 residues. Germline trimming cut 3 bases from V and 7 bases from J; bases unmatched to any gene: 10. In germline, CDR1 is DFQATT, CDR2 SNEGSKA (reference sequence). CDR3: CSARERRGASTQYF. The CDR3 DNA sequence: TGCAGTGCTAGGGAACGGCGGGGGGCCTCGACCCAGTACTTC.

At least ten counts were recorded for this clonotype. This chain links TRBV27 with TRBJ1-6, with 9 positions matching TRBD1. CDR1 is MNHEY and CDR2 is SMNVEV in the germline V gene (reference sequence). The CDR3 consists of 16 residues. Trimming took 9 bases from V and 9 from J; bases not matched to a gene: 15. CDR3: CARRQMDRGKSSPLHF. The CDR3 nucleotides read TGTGCCAGAAGACAGATGGACAGGGGAAAGTCTTCACCCCTCCACTTT.

This clonotype came up a few times. This chain joins TRBV5-1 and TRBJ2-1; 14 bases agree with TRBD2. After removal of 3 bases from V and 5 bases from J, the junction contained 13 bases not matched to a gene. This CDR3 contains 19 residues. Germline-derived CDR1 and CDR2 are SGHRS and YFSETQ. The CDR3 nucleotides are TGCGCCAGCAGCTCCTCCGGGACAGGGGGACTAGCGGGGGACAATGAGCAGTTCTTC. The encoded protein is CASSSSGTGGLAGDNEQFF.

This clonotype was recorded many times. J is TRBJ1-5 and V is TRBV6-9, with 9 bases identical to TRBD1. Germline V gene data show CDR1 as MNHGY and CDR2 as SVAAGI. V dropped 6 bases and J dropped 3; count of bases not matched to a gene: 12. This CDR3 comprises 17 residues. CDR3 region: CASSIQGARIDNQPQHF. The CDR3 DNA follows: TGTGCCAGCAGCATACAGGGGGCGCGTATAGACAATCAGCCCCAGCATTTT.

This clonotype was observed at least ten times. The chain combines TRBV7-2 with TRBJ2-1; 12 bases match TRBD2. The germline V gene encodes CDR1 SGHTA and CDR2 FQGNSA. This CDR3 is built from 15 residues. Trimming at V came to 5 bases and at J to 8 bases, leaving 7 bases not matched to a gene. CDR3 residues: CASSQLAGGLDEQFF. CDR3 DNA: TGTGCCAGCAGCCAGCTAGCGGGAGGGCTGGATGAGCAGTTCTTC.

This clonotype showed up just a few times. The V gene is TRBV6-2 or TRBV6-3, the J gene TRBJ2-3; TRBD2 matches at 9 bases. V was clipped by 2 bases and J by 6 bases; unmatched bases: 15. Per germline, CDR1 MNHEY and CDR2 SVGEGT. The CDR3 has 18 residues. CDR3 region: CASSYPPRSSGGSDTQYF. DNA of the CDR3: TGTGCCAGCAGTTACCCCCCTCGTTCCAGCGGGGGGTCGGATACGCAGTATTTT.

This clonotype was picked up many times. This CDR3 reads CASSPELGAADEKLFF. Here the CDR3 DNA reads TGTGCCAGCAGCCCAGAGCTTGGGGCTGCAGATGAAAAACTGTTTTTT. This sequence joins TRBV7-8 and TRBJ1-4; weak D call: TRBD1 (5 bases). The CDR3 consists of 16 residues. V lost 5 bases to trimming and J lost 6 bases, with 19 bases between them. Per germline, CDR1 SGHVS and CDR2 FQNEAQ.

A word on this clonotype: The junction departs from the called germline gene at one end, perhaps through a read error. V and J are TRBV19 and TRBJ2-3; D gene uncertain. The CDR3 sequence is 12 residues long. Germline assignment: CDR1 LNHDA and CDR2 SQIVND (reference sequence). This CDR3 reads CAGSIDLDTQYF. The CDR3 DNA reads as TGTGCCGGTAGTATAGATCTGGATACGCAGTATTTT. The full variable domain, in which reference TRBV19 and TRBJ2-3 provide the parts outside the CDR3, is DGGITQSPKYLFRKEGQNVTLSCEQNLNHDAMYWYRQDPGQGLRLIYYSQIVNDFQKGDIAEGYSVSREKKESFPLTVTSAQKNPTAFYLCAGSIDLDTQYFGPGTRLTVL.

This chain links TRBV28 with TRBJ2-2; D unresolved. V lost 2 bases, J lost 4 bases, and 8 bases lay in between. The germline V gene has CDR1 MDHEN and CDR2 SYDVKM. The CDR3 runs 14 residues. CDR3: CASSLRQITGELFF. The CDR3 DNA follows: TGTGCCAGCAGTTTAAGGCAAATCACCGGGGAGCTGTTTTTT.